This T cell receptor (beta chain) was found in a study of T cells in Graves' hyperthyroidism and ophthalmopathy. Study conclusions and caveats: Most thyroid clonotypes expanded above 0.001 were also detected in blood. The authors' 13 V-J model separated ophthalmopathy from stable hyperthyroidism.

Notes on this clonotype: Its antigen is unknown.

It was considered stable Graves' hyperthyroidism when ophthalmopathy did not progress within 18 months. Amplification targeted TCR beta CDR3 regions from RNA transcripts. The HTBI primer set drove a first-round RT-PCR of the TCR CDR3. TCRdb itself ran the multiplex PCR reads through MiXCR, one entry per CDR3 protein. The table lists around 350,000 distinct CDR3 sequences, 15% to 20% of them singletons, with around 3.4% in the top ten. V lost 7 bases and J lost 7, with 16 bases in between. Germline CDR1 reads LNHDA; CDR2 reads SQIVND (reference sequence). The CDR3 totals 13 residues. The sequenced sample was blood. This TCR was recovered from a woman aged 18-29 years with Graves' hyperthyroidism. V and J are TRBV19 and TRBJ1-1; D unresolved. The CDR3 protein is CASTRRSVYEAFF. DNA for the CDR3: TGTGCCAGTACTAGGAGGTCGGTTTATGAAGCTTTCTTT. The full variable domain, its missing parts supplied by reference TRBV19 and TRBJ1-1, is DGGITQSPKYLFRKEGQNVTLSCEQNLNHDAMYWYRQDPGQGLRLIYYSQIVNDFQKGDIAEGYSVSREKKESFPLTVTSAQKNPTAFYLCASTRRSVYEAFFGQGTRLTVV.